A single sample gave rise to the 4 T cell receptor beta chains below, sequenced in a study of shared clonotypes between healthy human individuals. Here immunoSEQ multiplex PCR was the method, and the copy in TCRdb shows in-frame clones only, minus some. Of 2,500,000 or so clones listed, around 92% are singletons. The sequenced material came from naive CD4+ T cells from PBMCs. Subset denoted: CD45RA+ positively selected. All receptors come from a man aged 18 to 29 in good health. Some clones in this sample may be carry-over from other donors' samples.

The chain carries TRBV27 and TRBJ2-7; tentative D call: TRBD1 (6 bases). Per the germline V gene, CDR1 is MNHEY and CDR2 is SMNVEV (reference sequence). The CDR3 contains 14 residues. Trimming stripped 4 bases from V and 3 bases from J, with 13 bases between. The CDR3 protein is CASSSHRVNYEQYF. CDR3 DNA: TGTGCCAGCAGTTCGCACAGGGTAAACTACGAGCAGTACTTC.

The chain combines TRBV5-1 with TRBJ2-7; D is unresolved. Germline V gives CDR1 SGHRS, CDR2 YFSETQ. The CDR3 runs 14 residues. The V and J ends lost 4 bases and 4 bases respectively, with 15 bases between them. Written as DNA, the CDR3 is TGCGCCAGCAGCCCGACCGAAACTCTATACGAGCAGTACTTC. Its protein is CASSPTETLYEQYF.

The chain combines TRBV4-3 with TRBJ2-3, with D possibly TRBD1 on 5 matching bases. The germline CDR1 and CDR2 sequences are LGHNA and YSLEER. V lost 0 bases and J lost 0, with 10 bases in between. The CDR3 sequence is 16 residues long. The CDR3 is CASSQEDRFSTDTQYF. CDR3 sequence (DNA): TGCGCCAGCAGCCAAGAAGACAGATTTAGCACAGATACGCAGTATTTT.

J is TRBJ1-2 and V is TRBV6-6; tentatively, D is TRBD1 (5 bases). The germline V and J ends were trimmed by 7 bases and 3 bases, with 9 bases remaining between them. The CDR3 has 12 amino acids. Germline V lookup: CDR1 MNHNY, CDR2 SVGAGI (reference sequence). The DNA of the CDR3 is TGTGCCAGCACTCAGGGCGACTATGGCTACACCTTC. It specifies CASTQGDYGYTF.